This T cell receptor beta chain derives from a study of tumor and adjacent non-tumor tissue in lung cancer. Study-wide context: The cohort had roughly 11 adenocarcinoma, a couple of squamous cell and 1 small cell patients.

Comments on this clonotype: Antigen specificity is unknown. This sequence may be a read error, since a much larger clone differs from it by one base.

Trimming shortened V by 7 bases and J by 7 bases, and 14 bases separated the two germline ends. Germline values: CDR1 MNHNS, CDR2 SASEGT. The CDR3 totals 14 residues. TCRbeta libraries were built with three rounds of nested PCR, modified from ARM-PCR. TCRdb used MiXCR to reprocess the multiplex PCR reads, holding one entry per CDR3 protein. There are 68,000 or so distinct CDR3 sequences in the sample; roughly three fifths occur only once, and around 21% lies in the top ten. General study findings and limits: Tumor tissue had significantly higher TCR diversity than normal lung.

This sample's RNA came from whole unsorted tissue. The sequenced sample consisted of lung tumor tissue. The sequence was collected from a man in his forties or fifties with non-small cell lung cancer. The J gene is TRBJ1-6, the V gene TRBV6-1; no reliable D call. CDR3 region: CASTWKVENSPLHF. The CDR3 region has the DNA TGTGCCAGCACCTGGAAGGTGGAGAATTCACCCCTCCACTTT.